Listed below are T cell receptor beta chains from one sample, sequenced in a study of blood T cell repertoires in COVID-19. Using immunoSEQ multiplex PCR, the repertoire was profiled, and TCRdb retains in-frame clones only, with some absent. The data contain 75,000 to 85,000 clones, over 70% of them singletons. Material: peripheral blood. Source of these receptors: a man aged 45-65 years with active COVID-19. The CDR3 runs from the conserved cysteine through the conserved F or W. Fields, in order: J gene, V gene, clone size, D gene, CDR3 DNA, CDR3 protein. D genes are given only for firm matches. Some rows mark clone size as missing; the rest say once, few, many or name a class of expanded clone.

TRBJ2-2 | TRBV28 | - | TRBD2 | TGTGCCAGCAGTTTAAGGCTAGCGGCGAACACCGGGGAGCTGTTTTTT | CASSLRLAANTGELFF
TRBJ1-2 | TRBV11-2 | - | - | TGTGCCAGCAGCTTAGGTATTGCAGGGGCCTATGGCTACACCTTC | CASSLGIAGAYGYTF
TRBJ2-3 | TRBV5-1 | - | TRBD2 | TGCGCCAGCAGCTCTCTTAGCGGGGGGGAGGATACGCAGTATTTT | CASSSLSGGEDTQYF
TRBJ2-1 | TRBV20-1 | - | - | TGCAGTGCTAGTATGCTGTGGGAGTTGGGCAATGAGCAGTTCTTC | CSASMLWELGNEQFF
TRBJ2-5 | TRBV9 | - | TRBD1 | TGTGCCAGCAGCGTCAGAACAGGGGAAGAGACCCAGTACTTC | CASSVRTGEETQYF
TRBJ1-5 | TRBV7-2 | - | - | TGTGCCAGCAGCTTATCCGGGGATGGACAGCCCCAGCATTTT | CASSLSGDGQPQHF
TRBJ2-3 | TRBV7-8 | - | TRBD2 | TGTGCCAGCAGCTTTGGACTAGCGGGAACTGTCGGAGATACGCAGTATTTT | CASSFGLAGTVGDTQYF
TRBJ2-1 | TRBV20-1 | - | TRBD2 | TGCAGTGCTAGTGGACTAGCGGGAGCTCTCTACAATGAGCAGTTCTTC | CSASGLAGALYNEQFF
TRBJ2-1 | TRBV12-3/TRBV12-4 | - | - | TGTGCCAGCAATAGGGGATACAATGAGCAGTTCTTC | CASNRGYNEQFF
TRBJ1-1 | TRBV6-2/TRBV6-3 | - | - | TGTGCCAGCAGTTACCGGCCCCAGACAGATAACAACACTGAAGCTTTCTTT | CASSYRPQTDNNTEAFF
TRBJ2-3 | TRBV6-5 | - | - | TGTGCCAGCAGTTACCAACAGGGTGGAGTAGATACGCAGTATTTT | CASSYQQGGVDTQYF
TRBJ2-2 | TRBV19 | - | TRBD2 | TGTGCCAGTAGCCACCCCCCATCTATGCGGGAGAACCCCGGGGAGCTGTTTTTT | CASSHPPSMRENPGELFF
TRBJ2-3 | TRBV5-1 | - | TRBD2 | TGCGCCAGCAGCTTCGGGTTTACGGCGGGAGCAGATACGCAGTATTTT | CASSFGFTAGADTQYF
TRBJ2-7 | TRBV5-1 | - | TRBD1 | TGCGCCAGCAGCCCGGGGACAGCCCAAAAGAACGAGCAGTACTTC | CASSPGTAQKNEQYF
TRBJ2-1 | TRBV11-2 | - | TRBD2 | TGTGCCAGCAGCCTTCGACTAGCGGGAACGGGGAATGAGCAGTTCTTC | CASSLRLAGTGNEQFF
TRBJ2-7 | TRBV7-2 | - | TRBD1 | TGTGCCAGCAGCCGTTCCGGGACAGCCTCCTACGAGCAGTACTTC | CASSRSGTASYEQYF
TRBJ2-3 | TRBV7-2 | - | TRBD2 | TGTGCCAGCAGCTTAGTGTTCTCTCTAGCGGGAGGGGAAGATACGCAGTATTTT | CASSLVFSLAGGEDTQYF
TRBJ2-7 | TRBV6-2/TRBV6-3 | - | - | TGTGCCAGCAGGCCTATTGGTGGATCAGGCTACGAGCAGTACTTC | CASRPIGGSGYEQYF
TRBJ2-1 | TRBV11-3 | - | - | TGTGCCAGCAGCTTTAGCGGAAAGAACAATGAGCAGTTCTTC | CASSFSGKNNEQFF
TRBJ1-4 | TRBV30 | - | - | TGTGCCTGGAGTAATGGGGCAGGGCGAAAACTGTTTTTT | CAWSNGAGRKLFF
TRBJ2-3 | TRBV19 | - | TRBD2 | TGTGCCAGTAGTATTGGGGAGGGAGATACGCAGTATTTT | CASSIGEGDTQYF
TRBJ1-1 | TRBV23-1 | - | TRBD1 | TGCGCCAGCAGTCATTCACCCGGGACAGGGGATCCCTTGAACACTGAAGCTTTCTTT | CASSHSPGTGDPLNTEAFF
TRBJ2-7 | TRBV4-1 | - | - | TGCGCCAGCAGGGCCGTGTTGCGGGGTTCCTACGAGCAGTACTTC | CASRAVLRGSYEQYF
TRBJ2-1 | TRBV5-1 | - | - | TGCGCCAGCAGAAGCGGGCCTAACAATGAGCAGTTCTTC | CASRSGPNNEQFF
TRBJ2-1 | TRBV5-1 | - | TRBD2 | TGCGCCAGCAGCTGGACCGGGACTAGCGGGGGCGGTGAGCAGTTCTTC | CASSWTGTSGGGEQFF
TRBJ2-5 | TRBV2 | once | TRBD1 | TGTGCCAGCAGTGGACAGGGTGGGGAGACCCAGTACTTC | CASSGQGGETQYF
TRBJ2-7 | TRBV18 | - | TRBD2 | TGTGCCAGCTCACCAACTAGCGGGGGGCCCTACGAGCAGTACTTC | CASSPTSGGPYEQYF
TRBJ2-7 | TRBV2 | - | TRBD2 | TGTGCCAGCAGTGACGGCGGGAGGGTGTCCTACGAGCAGTACTTC | CASSDGGRVSYEQYF
TRBJ1-5 | TRBV6-1 | - | - | TGTGCCAGCAGTGACCCCGATCAGCCCCAGCATTTT | CASSDPDQPQHF
TRBJ2-7 | TRBV5-8 | - | - | TGTGCCAGCAGCCATCGGGGGTATGAGCAGTACTTC | CASSHRGYEQYF
TRBJ2-7 | TRBV6-5 | - | TRBD1 | TGTGCCAGCAGCCGCATGCCGGGACAGGGACGCGAGCAGTACTTC | CASSRMPGQGREQYF
TRBJ2-5 | TRBV30 | few | TRBD1 | TGTGCCTGGAGGGTAACAGGGGCTGGGTACCAAGAGACCCAGTACTTC | CAWRVTGAGYQETQYF
TRBJ2-7 | TRBV27 | once | TRBD1 | TGTGCCAGCAGTGTCTCGGACAGGTACGAGCAGTACTTC | CASSVSDRYEQYF
TRBJ2-6 | TRBV6-1 | - | - | TGTGCCAGCAGTGATAGTGGGGCCAACGTCCTGACTTTC | CASSDSGANVLTF
TRBJ2-7 | TRBV6-2/TRBV6-3 | few | - | TGTGCCAGCAGTTGGCTTAGGGGAACGGGGGTCTACGAGCAGTACTTC | CASSWLRGTGVYEQYF
TRBJ2-7 | TRBV9 | - | TRBD2 | TGTGCCAGCAGCTATCTACTAGCGGGAGTAGGGGAGCAGTACTTC | CASSYLLAGVGEQYF
TRBJ2-1 | TRBV14 | - | - | TGTGCCAGCAGCCAAGACAGCTACAATGAGCAGTTCTTC | CASSQDSYNEQFF
TRBJ1-1 | TRBV28 | few | - | TGTGCCAGCAGTTTGAGTGGACAGATGAACACTGAAGCTTTCTTT | CASSLSGQMNTEAFF
TRBJ1-1 | TRBV2 | - | - | TGTGCCAGCAGTGAAGCGGGGGGAAGGACTGAAGCTTTCTTT | CASSEAGGRTEAFF
TRBJ1-5 | TRBV19 | - | TRBD1 | TGTGCCAGCGCGTATAAGGGACAGGGGACGAAGCCCCAGCATTTT | CASAYKGQGTKPQHF